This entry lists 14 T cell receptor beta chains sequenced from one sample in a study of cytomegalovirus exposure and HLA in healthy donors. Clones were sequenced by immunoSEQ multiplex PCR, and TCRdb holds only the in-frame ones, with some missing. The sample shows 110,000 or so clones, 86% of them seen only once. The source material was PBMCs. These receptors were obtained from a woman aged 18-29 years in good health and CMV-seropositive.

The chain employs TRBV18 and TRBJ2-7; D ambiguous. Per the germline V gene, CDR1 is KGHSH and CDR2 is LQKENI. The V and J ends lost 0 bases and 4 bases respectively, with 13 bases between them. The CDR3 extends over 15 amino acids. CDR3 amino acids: CASSPPTPNPYEQYF. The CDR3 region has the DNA TGTGCCAGCTCACCACCGACTCCGAACCCTTACGAGCAGTACTTC.

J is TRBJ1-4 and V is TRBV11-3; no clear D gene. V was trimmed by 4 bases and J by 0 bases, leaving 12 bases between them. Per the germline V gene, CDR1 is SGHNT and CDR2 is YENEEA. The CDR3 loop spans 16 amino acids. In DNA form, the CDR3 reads TGTGCCAGCAGCTCCCAGGCATGGGCAACTAATGAAAAACTGTTTTTT. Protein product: CASSSQAWATNEKLFF. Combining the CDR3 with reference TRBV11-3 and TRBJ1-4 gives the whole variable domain EAGVVQSPRYKIIEKKQPVAFWCNPISGHNTLYWYLQNLGQGPELLIRYENEEAVDDSQLPKDRFSAERLKGVDSTLKIQPAELGDSAVYLCASSSQAWATNEKLFFGSGTQLSVL.

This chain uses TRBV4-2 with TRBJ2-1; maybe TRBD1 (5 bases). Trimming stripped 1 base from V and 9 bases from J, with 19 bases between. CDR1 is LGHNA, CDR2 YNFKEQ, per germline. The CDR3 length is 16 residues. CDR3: CASSQAQESPSTEQFF. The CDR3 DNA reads TGTGCCAGCAGCCAAGCACAGGAATCTCCGTCCACTGAGCAGTTCTTC.

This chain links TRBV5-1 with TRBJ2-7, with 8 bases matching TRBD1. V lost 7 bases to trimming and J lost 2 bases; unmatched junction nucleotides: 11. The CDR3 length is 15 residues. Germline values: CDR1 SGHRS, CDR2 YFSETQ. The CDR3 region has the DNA TGCGCCAGCTCGAAAGACAGGGGCCCTACCTACGAGCAGTACTTC. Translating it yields CASSKDRGPTYEQYF.

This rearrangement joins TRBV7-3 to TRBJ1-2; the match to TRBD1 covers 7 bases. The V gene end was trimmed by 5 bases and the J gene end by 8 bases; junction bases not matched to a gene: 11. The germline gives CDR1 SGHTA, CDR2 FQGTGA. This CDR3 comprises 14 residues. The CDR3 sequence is CASSQPRGQQGYTF. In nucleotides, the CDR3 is TGTGCCAGCAGCCAACCAAGGGGACAGCAGGGCTACACCTTC.

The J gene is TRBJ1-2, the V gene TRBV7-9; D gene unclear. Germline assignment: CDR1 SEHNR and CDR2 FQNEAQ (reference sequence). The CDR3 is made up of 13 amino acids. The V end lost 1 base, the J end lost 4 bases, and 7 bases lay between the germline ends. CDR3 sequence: CASSLGQIYGYTF. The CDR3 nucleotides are TGTGCCAGCAGCTTAGGCCAGATCTATGGCTACACCTTC.

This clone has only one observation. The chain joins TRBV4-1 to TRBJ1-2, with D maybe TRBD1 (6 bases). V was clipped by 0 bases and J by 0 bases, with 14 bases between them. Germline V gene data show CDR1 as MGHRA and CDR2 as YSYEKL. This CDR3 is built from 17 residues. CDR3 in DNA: TGCGCCAGCAGCCAAGACCCAGGGGACCCTTCTAACTATGGCTACACCTTC. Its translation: CASSQDPGDPSNYGYTF.

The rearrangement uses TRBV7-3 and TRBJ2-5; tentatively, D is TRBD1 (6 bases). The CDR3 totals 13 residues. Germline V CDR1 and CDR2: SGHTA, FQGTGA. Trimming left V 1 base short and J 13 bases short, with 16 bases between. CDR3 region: CASSLILGAPWYF. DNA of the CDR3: TGTGCCAGCAGCTTAATCTTGGGGGCACCATGGTACTTC. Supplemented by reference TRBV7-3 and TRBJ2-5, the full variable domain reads GAGVSQTPSNKVTEKGKYVELRCDPISGHTALYWYRQSLGQGPEFLIYFQGTGAADDSGLPNDRFFAVRPEGSVSTLKIQRTERGDSAVYLCASSLILGAPWYFGPGTRLLVL.

For the CDR3, the DNA is TGTGCCAGCAGTAGGGGGGGGGCAGGCATGAACACTGAAGCTTTCTTT. Translated, it gives CASSRGGAGMNTEAFF. The chain employs TRBV28 and TRBJ1-1; TRBD1 might be the D (6 bases). The germline V gene encodes CDR1 MDHEN and CDR2 SYDVKM. The V end was cut by 5 bases, the J end by 0 bases, with 16 bases between. The CDR3 sequence is 16 residues long.

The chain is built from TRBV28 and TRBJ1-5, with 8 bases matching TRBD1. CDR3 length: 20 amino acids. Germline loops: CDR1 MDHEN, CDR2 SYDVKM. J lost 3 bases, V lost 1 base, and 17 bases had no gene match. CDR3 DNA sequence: TGTGCCAGCAGTTTATCACCCGGGCAGGGGGCGCGAGTTGTCAATCAGCCCCAGCATTTT. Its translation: CASSLSPGQGARVVNQPQHF.

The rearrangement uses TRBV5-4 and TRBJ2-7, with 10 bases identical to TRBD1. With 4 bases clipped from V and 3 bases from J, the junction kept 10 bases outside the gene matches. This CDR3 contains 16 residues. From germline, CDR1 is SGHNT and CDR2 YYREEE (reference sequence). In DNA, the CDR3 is TGTGCCAGCAGCCCGTCGTTGGACAGGGGGATCTACGAGCAGTACTTC. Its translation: CASSPSLDRGIYEQYF.

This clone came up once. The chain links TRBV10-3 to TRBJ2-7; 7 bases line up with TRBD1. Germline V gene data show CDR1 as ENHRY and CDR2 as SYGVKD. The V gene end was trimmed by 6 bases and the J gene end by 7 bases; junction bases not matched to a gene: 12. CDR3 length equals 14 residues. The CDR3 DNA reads TGTGCCATCAGGGATGGGACAGAGAGGAAGGAGCAGTACTTC. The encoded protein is CAIRDGTERKEQYF.

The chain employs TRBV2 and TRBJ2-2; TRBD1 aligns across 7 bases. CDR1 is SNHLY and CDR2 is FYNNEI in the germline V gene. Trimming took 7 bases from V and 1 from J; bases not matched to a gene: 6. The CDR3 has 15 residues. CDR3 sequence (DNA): TGTGCCAGCATCCTGGGACAGCAGAACACCGGGGAGCTGTTTTTT. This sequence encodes CASILGQQNTGELFF.

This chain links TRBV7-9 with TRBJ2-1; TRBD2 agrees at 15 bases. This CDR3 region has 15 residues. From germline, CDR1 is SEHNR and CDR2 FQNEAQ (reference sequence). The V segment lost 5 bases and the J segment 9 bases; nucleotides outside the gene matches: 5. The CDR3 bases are TGTGCCAGCAGCGGACTAGCGGGAGGGCCCAGTGAGCAGTTCTTC. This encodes CASSGLAGGPSEQFF.